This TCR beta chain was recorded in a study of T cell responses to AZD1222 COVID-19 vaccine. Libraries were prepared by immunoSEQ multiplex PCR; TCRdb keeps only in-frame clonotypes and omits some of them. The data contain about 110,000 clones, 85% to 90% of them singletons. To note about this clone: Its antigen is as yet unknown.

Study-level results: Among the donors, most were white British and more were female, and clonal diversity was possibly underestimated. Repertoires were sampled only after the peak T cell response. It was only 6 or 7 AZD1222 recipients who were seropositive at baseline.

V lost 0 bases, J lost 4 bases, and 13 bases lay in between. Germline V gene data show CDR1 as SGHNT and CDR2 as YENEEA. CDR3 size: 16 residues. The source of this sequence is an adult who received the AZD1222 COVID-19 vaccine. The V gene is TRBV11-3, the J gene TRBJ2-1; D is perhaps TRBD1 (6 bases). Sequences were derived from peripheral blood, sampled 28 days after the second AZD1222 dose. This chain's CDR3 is CASSLDYETGYNEQFF. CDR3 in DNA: TGTGCCAGCAGCTTAGATTATGAGACAGGATACAATGAGCAGTTCTTC.